This T cell receptor beta chain was found in a study of shared clonotypes between healthy human individuals. Whole-study context: A couple of women and a few men aged 18 to 49 served as donors. Each donor had three CD4 naive, three CD4 memory, two CD8 naive and one CD8 memory plate. Findings of the study overall: Compared with clonotypes that all four donors shared, non-shared clonotypes had lower generation probabilities.

A note on this clone: What it binds is unknown.

V dropped 7 bases and J dropped 0 bases, with 12 bases sitting between them. The length of the CDR3 is 15 residues. Germline CDR1 reads SNHLY; CDR2 reads FYNNEI. In the source study's methods: ImmunoSEQ output lacked quality scores and full-length reads, limiting matched filtering. Some clones are missing from TCRdb's copy, which holds only in-frame ones; the method was immunoSEQ multiplex PCR. V and J calls and clone size are those listed in that table; D and trimming were worked out from the DNA. The data hold 1,400,000 or so clones, with 97% to 99% observed a single time. This receptor was identified in a young man in good health. The chain links TRBV2 to TRBJ1-4; D gene unclear. Sequenced: naive CD4+ T cells sorted from blood. Subset denoted: CD45RA+ positively selected. CDR3 in amino acids: CASNQNRATNEKLFF. CDR3 sequence (DNA): TGTGCCAGCAACCAAAACAGAGCAACTAATGAAAAACTGTTTTTT.